The 27 T cell receptor beta chains reported below all come from one sample, sequenced in a study of T cell responses to AZD1222 COVID-19 vaccine. Method: immunoSEQ multiplex PCR; TCRdb's copy keeps in-frame clones and lacks some. The table has approximately 150,000 clones, around nine tenths seen once; the top ten hold around 1.6%. Here the sequenced sample was peripheral blood, taken on day 0 of AZD1222 vaccination. The receptor source for this set is an adult in good health.

The V and J genes are TRBV6-2 or TRBV6-3 and TRBJ2-5; D unresolved. This CDR3 is built from 15 residues. Trimming removed 2 bases at V and 3 bases at J, with 13 bases between. Germline V gives CDR1 MNHEY, CDR2 SVGEGT. CDR3 sequence: CASSYESTGKETQYF. The DNA for the CDR3 is TGTGCCAGCAGTTACGAGTCCACGGGCAAAGAGACCCAGTACTTC.

The chain couples TRBV11-2 to TRBJ1-4, with 9 bases lining up with TRBD1. The CDR3 sequence is 14 residues long. V gave up 5 bases and J gave up 8 bases; unmatched junction bases: 6. Germline V lookup: CDR1 SGHAT, CDR2 FQNNGV. Written as DNA, the CDR3 is TGTGCCAGCAGCAAGGGACAGGGAGGCGAAAAACTGTTTTTT. Translation: CASSKGQGGEKLFF. The full variable domain, its missing parts supplied by reference TRBV11-2 and TRBJ1-4, is EAGVAQSPRYKIIEKRQSVAFWCNPISGHATLYWYQQILGQGPKLLIQFQNNGVVDDSQLPKDRFSAERLKGVDSTLKIQPAKLEDSAVYLCASSKGQGGEKLFFGSGTQLSVL.

The chain is built from TRBV4-1 and TRBJ2-5; 8 bases map to TRBD2. The trim removed 3 bases at V and 4 bases at J, leaving 13 bases unmatched. The V gene's germline CDR1 is MGHRA and CDR2 YSYEKL. This CDR3 comprises 17 residues. The DNA of the CDR3 is TGCGCCAGCAGCCAGAAAGGGGGGACTAGTGGCTTAGAGACCCAGTACTTC. It translates to CASSQKGGTSGLETQYF.

This clone was seen only once. CDR3 residues: CASSSRSGLAGGREYF. As DNA, the CDR3 is TGTGCCAGCAGCTCCCGGTCGGGACTAGCGGGGGGGCGAGAGTATTTT. The J gene is TRBJ2-3, the V gene TRBV11-2; 16 nucleotides align to TRBD2. The CDR3 sequence is 16 residues long. V shed 4 bases and J 13 bases; nucleotides not matched to a gene: 11. Germline CDR1 is SGHAT and CDR2 is FQNNGV.

The J gene is TRBJ1-1, the V gene TRBV7-8; D uncertain. Germline V lookup: CDR1 SGHVS, CDR2 FQNEAQ. The CDR3 totals 13 residues. The ends were cut back, 5 bases at V and 0 bases at J, with 7 bases in the middle. Written as DNA, the CDR3 is TGTGCCAGCAGCCCTGGGTTGAACACTGAAGCTTTCTTT. It yields the protein CASSPGLNTEAFF.

The chain is built from TRBV7-8 and TRBJ1-3; D ambiguous. CDR1 SGHVS and CDR2 FQNEAQ come from the germline V gene. The CDR3 has 16 residues. Trimming took off 0 bases at V and 1 base at J, with 10 bases between the two ends. The CDR3, as DNA: TGTGCCAGCAGCTTAGCACATGTCGGATCTGGAAACACCATATATTTT. It specifies CASSLAHVGSGNTIYF.

The chain is built from TRBV18 and TRBJ1-5, with D unclear. The CDR3 length is 15 residues. Germline V gene data show CDR1 as KGHSH and CDR2 as LQKENI. With 5 bases removed from V and 0 bases from J, the gap between germline ends came to 11 bases. The CDR3 spells CASSTNGFSNQPQHF. As DNA, the CDR3 is TGTGCCAGCTCAACCAATGGGTTTAGCAATCAGCCCCAGCATTTT.

This sequence joins TRBV2 and TRBJ1-5; unclear D gene. Germline loops: CDR1 SNHLY, CDR2 FYNNEI. V shed 4 bases and J shed 0 bases, with 7 bases lying between them. The CDR3 has 14 residues. In nucleotides, the CDR3 is TGTGCCAGCAGTGGCGGTTCTAGCAATCAGCCCCAGCATTTT. Protein product: CASSGGSSNQPQHF.

This chain uses TRBV6-2 or TRBV6-3 with TRBJ2-5, with a tentative D call TRBD2 (6 bases). Germline lookup yields CDR1 MNHEY and CDR2 SVGEGT. Trimming cost V 6 bases and J 4 bases, with 18 bases left between them. The CDR3 consists of 15 residues. The CDR3 bases are TGTGCCAGCAGGTACGGGACTCCTAAGGGAGAGACCCAGTACTTC. Protein sequence: CASRYGTPKGETQYF.

The chain recombines TRBV28 with TRBJ1-6; D gene unclear. Germline V gene sequence: CDR1 MDHEN, CDR2 SYDVKM. The CDR3 is 16 amino acids. V lost 2 bases to trimming and J lost 0 bases, with 8 bases between them. In nucleotides, the CDR3 is TGTGCCAGCAGTTTAGAGCGGAGCTCCTATAATTCACCCCTCCACTTT. Amino acid sequence: CASSLERSSYNSPLHF.

The V call is TRBV29-1, the J call TRBJ1-1; D is unresolved. The CDR3 has 12 amino acids. Per the germline V gene, CDR1 is SQVTM and CDR2 is ANQGSEA. V lost 5 bases, J lost 1 base, and 8 bases lay in between. The CDR3 nucleotides read TGCAGCGTTCTAAGCCGGAACACTGAAGCTTTCTTT. It is translated as CSVLSRNTEAFF.

V is TRBV7-9 and J is TRBJ1-3; no clear D gene. The germline gives CDR1 SEHNR, CDR2 FQNEAQ (reference sequence). V lost 6 bases to trimming and J lost 2 bases, with 5 bases between them. This CDR3 has 12 residues. In DNA form, the CDR3 reads TGTGCCAGCAGGGAAGCTGGAAACACCATATATTTT. It specifies CASREAGNTIYF. Using reference TRBV7-9 and TRBJ1-3 for the parts outside the CDR3, the full variable domain is DTGVSQNPRHKITKRGQNVTFRCDPISEHNRLYWYRQTLGQGPEFLTYFQNEAQLEKSRLLSDRFSAERPKGSFSTLEIQRTEQGDSAMYLCASREAGNTIYFGEGSWLTVV.

The chain recombines TRBV28 with TRBJ1-1; no reliable D call. V lost 2 bases, J lost 5 bases, and 15 bases lay in between. Germline values: CDR1 MDHEN, CDR2 SYDVKM. The CDR3 extends over 15 amino acids. The CDR3 sequence: CASSLSWTRATEAFF. The CDR3 DNA reads TGTGCCAGCAGTTTAAGCTGGACCCGAGCTACTGAAGCTTTCTTT. The full variable domain, with the rest looked up from reference TRBV28 and TRBJ1-1, is DVKVTQSSRYLVKRTGEKVFLECVQDMDHENMFWYRQDPGLGLRLIYFSYDVKMKEKGDIPEGYSVSREKKERFSLILESASTNQTSMYLCASSLSWTRATEAFFGQGTRLTVV.

This chain connects TRBV6-5 to TRBJ2-2, with 8 positions matching TRBD2. The CDR3 extends over 16 amino acids. V trimming: 0 bases; J trimming: 2 bases; junction bases outside the gene matches: 2. Germline loops: CDR1 MNHEY, CDR2 SVGAGI. The CDR3 region is CASSYSGGVNTGELFF. The DNA for the CDR3 is TGTGCCAGCAGTTACTCCGGGGGGGTAAACACCGGGGAGCTGTTTTTT.

This clone was found once. The V call is TRBV10-1, the J call TRBJ1-1; perhaps TRBD1 as D (6 bases). Germline CDR1 is WNHNN and CDR2 is SYGVQD (reference sequence). The CDR3 has 13 amino acids. Between the trimmed V and J ends, which lost 6 bases and 0 bases, there was a span of 8 bases. CDR3 sequence reads: CASRDSLNTEAFF. In DNA form, the CDR3 reads TGCGCCAGCAGGGACAGCCTGAACACTGAAGCTTTCTTT.

This clone has just one count. Other DNA sequences of this sample code for an identical CDR3. The chain couples TRBV28 to TRBJ2-3, with D tentatively TRBD1 or TRBD2 (5 bases each). Deletions cut 1 base from V and 1 base from J, with 9 bases between. The CDR3 is made up of 15 amino acids. From germline, CDR1 is MDHEN and CDR2 SYDVKM. Here the CDR3 DNA reads TGTGCCAGCAGTTTATTGGGGGTAGGCACAGATACGCAGTATTTT. This codes for CASSLLGVGTDTQYF. Looking up the rest from reference TRBV28 and TRBJ2-3 gives the full variable domain: DVKVTQSSRYLVKRTGEKVFLECVQDMDHENMFWYRQDPGLGLRLIYFSYDVKMKEKGDIPEGYSVSREKKERFSLILESASTNQTSMYLCASSLLGVGTDTQYFGPGTRLTVL.

The chain couples TRBV7-2 to TRBJ1-2; D not resolved. Trimming cost V 6 bases and J 5 bases, with 16 bases left between them. Germline V lookup: CDR1 SGHTA, CDR2 FQGNSA. This CDR3 is built from 14 residues. The CDR3 DNA is TGTGCCAGCAGACCATCGGCAGATGGTTATGGCTACACCTTC. It specifies CASRPSADGYGYTF.

The J gene is TRBJ1-3, the V gene TRBV6-1; D may be TRBD1 (5 bases). Trimming stripped 2 bases from V and 0 bases from J, with 8 bases between. There are 15 residues in the CDR3. Looked up from germline, CDR1 is MNHNS and CDR2 is SASEGT. Here the CDR3 reads CASSESQGSGNTIYF. The CDR3 DNA is TGTGCCAGCAGTGAAAGTCAGGGCTCTGGAAACACCATATATTTT.

This chain links TRBV15 with TRBJ1-2; TRBD1 is a possible D gene (6 bases). The germline V gene encodes CDR1 LNHNV and CDR2 YYDKDF (reference sequence). Trimming pared 0 bases from V and 3 bases from J, leaving 11 bases between. The CDR3 extends over 15 amino acids. In nucleotides, the CDR3 is TGTGCCACCAGCAGAGATAGGGGGTTGGACTATGGCTACACCTTC. Amino acid sequence: CATSRDRGLDYGYTF.

This chain uses TRBV9 with TRBJ2-7, with 12 bases fitting TRBD2. The germline V gene encodes CDR1 SGDLS and CDR2 YYNGEE. The CDR3 has 15 residues. Germline trimming cut 3 bases from V and 2 bases from J; bases unmatched to any gene: 3. CDR3 protein: CASSGGLAGPYEQYF. The CDR3 DNA reads as TGTGCCAGCAGCGGGGGACTAGCGGGCCCCTACGAGCAGTACTTC.

V gene TRBV10-3 combines with J gene TRBJ2-3; 8 bases line up with TRBD1. After removal of 10 bases from V and 4 bases from J, the junction contained 4 bases not matched to a gene. The V gene's germline CDR1 is ENHRY and CDR2 SYGVKD. There are 12 residues in the CDR3. CDR3 sequence (DNA): TGTGCCACCCAACAGGGGGCAGATACGCAGTATTTT. Amino acids: CATQQGADTQYF.

This chain joins TRBV28 and TRBJ1-3; D is uncertain. The CDR3 extends over 12 amino acids. V gave up 4 bases and J gave up 5 bases, with 6 bases separating them. From germline, CDR1 is MDHEN and CDR2 SYDVKM. CDR3 nucleotides: TGTGCCAGCAGTTCCACCAGAAACACCATATATTTT. Translation gives CASSSTRNTIYF.

J is TRBJ1-1 and V is TRBV30; unclear D gene. The V end lost 0 bases, the J end lost 1 base, and 6 bases lay between the germline ends. This CDR3 region has 13 residues. Looked up from germline, CDR1 is GTSNPN and CDR2 is SVGIG (reference sequence). The CDR3 coding sequence is TGTGCCTGGAGTGTGACTCAGAACACTGAAGCTTTCTTT. Its translation is CAWSVTQNTEAFF.

The chain uses TRBV6-2 or TRBV6-3 and TRBJ2-7; TRBD1 matches 7 bases. The germline CDR1 and CDR2 sequences are MNHEY and SVGEGT. J gave up 2 bases and V 6 bases, and 4 bases lay outside the gene matches. The CDR3 is 13 amino acids. DNA for the CDR3: TGTGCCAGCAGCAACAGGGGACCCTACGAGCAGTACGTC. This encodes CASSNRGPYEQYV.

This clone is a singleton in its sample. The chain joins TRBV10-3 to TRBJ2-5; the D gene is possibly TRBD2 (5 bases). The length of the CDR3 is 15 residues. V was shortened by 0 bases and J by 1 base, with 9 bases between the two germline ends. CDR1 is ENHRY and CDR2 is SYGVKD in the germline V gene. CDR3 loop: CAISESTGSQETQYF. CDR3 bases: TGTGCCATCAGTGAGTCAACGGGATCCCAAGAGACCCAGTACTTC.

J is TRBJ2-5 and V is TRBV11-3; tentative D call: TRBD1 (6 bases). CDR1 is SGHNT and CDR2 is YENEEA in the germline V gene. The CDR3 runs 15 residues. The V end lost 6 bases, the J end lost 1 base, and 15 bases lay between the germline ends. The CDR3: CASSRAGVGQETQYF. The CDR3 nucleotides are TGTGCCAGCAGTCGGGCAGGGGTGGGCCAAGAGACCCAGTACTTC.

V usage is TRBV19 and J usage is TRBJ1-4, with 9 bases aligning to TRBD1. The CDR3 runs 15 residues. The V segment lost 5 bases and the J segment 7 bases; nucleotides outside the gene matches: 8. Per germline, CDR1 LNHDA and CDR2 SQIVND (reference sequence). The CDR3 DNA follows: TGTGCCAGTAGTCCCCAGACAGGGGGAAGTGAAAAACTGTTTTTT. This translates into CASSPQTGGSEKLFF.